The 24 T cell receptor beta chains reported below all come from one sample, sequenced in a study of shared clonotypes between healthy human individuals (dated by TCRdb to the early 2020s). The library was generated by the immunoSEQ multiplex PCR assay. TCRdb took over this immuneACCESS table, retaining in-frame rearrangements with V and J assigned. Such tables are incomplete; in checked studies, under half of the missing clones stem from an unresolved V gene, and the remainder is unexplained. In all, the sample holds hundreds of thousands of clones, and around 78% of those were seen once. Around 12% of the sample is taken by the ten largest. Sequencing was done on a sample of PBMCs. The source of these receptors is a woman aged 40-49 years in good health. Some clones in this sample may be carry-over from other donors' samples.

V is TRBV5-6 and J is TRBJ1-2; maybe TRBD1 (5 bases). V lost 4 bases to trimming and J lost 3 bases, with 10 bases between them. This CDR3 comprises 13 residues. The germline V gene has CDR1 SGHDT and CDR2 YYEEEE. The CDR3 sequence: CASSDGGYYGYTF. The CDR3 DNA follows: TGTGCCAGCAGCGACGGGGGGTACTATGGCTACACCTTC.

The chain joins TRBV11-3 to TRBJ2-1, with D unresolved. Germline V lookup: CDR1 SGHNT, CDR2 YENEEA. The CDR3 is made up of 13 amino acids. Trimming took off 2 bases at V and 5 bases at J, with 7 bases between the two ends. DNA of the CDR3: TGTGCCAGCAGCTTAAACAGAAACAATGAGCAGTTCTTC. This codes for CASSLNRNNEQFF.

Details on this clone: One junction end does not reproduce the germline sequence, and a read error may be involved. The J gene is TRBJ2-7, the V gene TRBV6-5, with a weak D call TRBD1 (6 bases). Germline assignment: CDR1 MNHEY and CDR2 SVGAGI. The CDR3 sequence is 15 residues long. The CDR3: CASSYSTGQTYEQYF. The DNA for the CDR3 is TGTGCCAGCAGCTACTCTACCGGACAGACCTACGAGCAGTACTTC.

The rearrangement uses TRBV30 and TRBJ1-3; D unclear. The CDR3 loop spans 14 amino acids. CDR1 GTSNPN and CDR2 SVGIG come from the germline V gene (reference sequence). Trimming shortened V by 0 bases and J by 4 bases, and 10 bases separated the two germline ends. CDR3 bases: TGTGCCTGGAGTGTAGGCTTAGGGGGAAACACCATATATTTT. It encodes CAWSVGLGGNTIYF.

Note on this clone: Since no conserved phenylalanine or tryptophan closes the CDR3, a read error is the likely cause. The genes are TRBV4-3 and TRBJ2-3, with D unclear. Germline V gene lookup returns CDR1 LGHNA and CDR2 YSLEER. CDR3 size: 18 residues. Trimming removed 0 bases at V and 3 bases at J, with 19 bases between. CDR3 sequence (DNA): TGCGCCAGCAGCCAAGAACTTTGGGGTGGCCAGCTTACAGATACGCAGTATCTT. This codes for CASSQELWGGQLTDTQYL.

CDR3 amino acids: CAISDGQQETQYF. The CDR3 bases are TGTGCCATCAGTGATGGGCAGCAAGAGACCCAGTACTTC. The V and J genes are TRBV10-3 and TRBJ2-5, with unresolved D. The CDR3 extends over 13 amino acids. V gave up 3 bases and J gave up 2 bases, with 7 bases separating them. Germline lookup yields CDR1 ENHRY and CDR2 SYGVKD.

This clone was observed a few times. The chain recombines TRBV28 with TRBJ2-5, with D possibly matching TRBD2 (6 bases). The germline V gene encodes CDR1 MDHEN and CDR2 SYDVKM. The V end lost 5 bases, the J end lost 0 bases, and 10 bases lay between the germline ends. The CDR3 is made up of 14 amino acids. The chain's CDR3 is CASSDAGYQETQYF. CDR3 nucleotide sequence: TGTGCCAGCAGTGACGCGGGGTACCAAGAGACCCAGTACTTC.

The chain employs TRBV30 and TRBJ1-1, with no clear D. This CDR3 spans 14 amino acids. Germline values: CDR1 GTSNPN, CDR2 SVGIG (reference sequence). The V end lost 0 bases, the J end lost 4 bases, and 12 bases lay between the germline ends. CDR3 sequence (DNA): TGTGCCTGGAGTGTAACCCACGAAGGCACTGAAGCTTTCTTT. Its translation is CAWSVTHEGTEAFF.

This clone showed up just a few times. This chain connects TRBV6-5 to TRBJ1-4; TRBD1 matches at 9 bases. Germline V gives CDR1 MNHEY, CDR2 SVGAGI. The CDR3 has 14 amino acids. The junction had 9 bases not matched to a gene; V was cut back by 6 bases and J by 10 bases. The CDR3 DNA sequence: TGTGCCAGCAGGATACAGGGGGCGAGGGGAAAACTGTTTTTT. Protein product: CASRIQGARGKLFF.

The chain employs TRBV18 and TRBJ1-2, with TRBD1 as a possible D gene (6 bases). This CDR3 spans 14 amino acids. Looked up from germline, CDR1 is KGHSH and CDR2 is LQKENI. V was clipped by 2 bases and J by 2 bases, with 9 bases between them. The CDR3 DNA sequence: TGTGCCAGCTCACCATGGACAGAAAACTATGGCTACACCTTC. Its protein product is CASSPWTENYGYTF.

Turning to this clone: The identical CDR3 is also encoded by other nucleotide sequences in the sample. The chain recombines TRBV5-1 with TRBJ2-3; D is possibly TRBD2 (5 bases). V was shortened by 7 bases and J by 0 bases, with 9 bases between the two germline ends. The length of the CDR3 is 13 residues. The germline V gene has CDR1 SGHRS and CDR2 YFSETQ. The CDR3 sequence: CASSPGSTDTQYF. The CDR3 DNA reads TGCGCCAGCTCCCCGGGAAGCACAGATACGCAGTATTTT.

The rearrangement uses TRBV30 and TRBJ2-5; 7 bases match TRBD2. The CDR3 covers 16 residues. Trimming took 3 bases from V and 1 from J; bases not matched to a gene: 11. Per germline, CDR1 GTSNPN and CDR2 SVGIG (reference sequence). CDR3 in DNA: TGTGCCTGGAGCGCCGGGACTACTCCACGCCAAGAGACCCAGTACTTC. It yields the protein CAWSAGTTPRQETQYF.

The V gene is TRBV7-8, the J gene TRBJ1-2; 8 bases map to TRBD1. The CDR3 length is 13 residues. Losses at the gene ends were 5 bases for V and 7 bases for J; bases not matched to a gene: 6. Germline CDR1 reads SGHVS; CDR2 reads FQNEAQ. This CDR3 reads CASSPGQGGGYTF. The CDR3 DNA is TGTGCCAGCAGCCCCGGACAGGGAGGTGGCTACACCTTC.

This clone occurred a few times. The CDR3 DNA sequence: TGTGCCAGCAGTACCCGACAGGGGGCGTTAAGTGAAAAACTGTTTTTT. It is translated as CASSTRQGALSEKLFF. The chain couples TRBV6-6 to TRBJ1-4; 10 nucleotides align to TRBD1. Germline CDR1 reads MNHNY; CDR2 reads SVGAGI (reference sequence). This CDR3 spans 16 amino acids. Trimming removed 5 bases from V and 7 bases from J; junction bases left unmatched: 10.

As for this clone: This may come from a read error, since a much larger clone is one base off. In the same sample, other DNA sequences code for this CDR3. This sequence joins TRBV5-4 and TRBJ2-1, with D possibly called TRBD1 or TRBD2 (5 bases each). This CDR3 is built from 13 residues. Germline lookup yields CDR1 SGHNT and CDR2 YYREEE (reference sequence). V gave up 5 bases and J gave up 7 bases, with 13 bases separating them. The CDR3: CASSPGSLNEQFF. In nucleotides, the CDR3 is TGTGCCAGCAGTCCAGGGAGTCTGAATGAGCAGTTCTTC.

The V gene is TRBV5-4, the J gene TRBJ1-1; D ambiguous. Trimming cost V 3 bases and J 5 bases, with 5 bases left between them. The CDR3 is 11 residues long. Per the germline V gene, CDR1 is SGHNT and CDR2 is YYREEE (reference sequence). The CDR3 region is CASSSDTEAFF. CDR3 coding DNA: TGTGCCAGCAGCTCCGATACTGAAGCTTTCTTT.

DNA of the CDR3: TGTGCCAGCTCACCAGACTCTAGCACAGATACGCAGTATTTT. Its protein is CASSPDSSTDTQYF. V usage is TRBV18 and J usage is TRBJ2-3; D call uncertain. CDR1 KGHSH and CDR2 LQKENI come from the germline V gene. Trimming pared 2 bases from V and 0 bases from J, leaving 6 bases between. The CDR3 loop spans 14 amino acids. Using reference TRBV18 and TRBJ2-3 for the parts outside the CDR3, the full variable domain is NAGVMQNPRHLVRRRGQEARLRCSPMKGHSHVYWYRQLPEEGLKFMVYLQKENIIDESGMPKERFSAEFPKEGPSILRIQQVVRGDSAAYFCASSPDSSTDTQYFGPGTRLTVL.

There are many counts of this clone. The chain recombines TRBV7-3 with TRBJ2-1, with 10 bases identical to TRBD2. CDR1 and CDR2 from the germline V gene are SGHTA and FQGTGA. V was clipped by 5 bases and J by 8 bases; unmatched bases: 12. CDR3 length equals 16 residues. The CDR3 DNA reads TGTGCCAGCAGCGGGGGTAACCTAGCGGGAGTCGATGAGCAGTTCTTC. It is translated as CASSGGNLAGVDEQFF.

The V and J genes are TRBV6-4 and TRBJ2-2; 11 bases are shared with TRBD2. This CDR3 spans 15 amino acids. Losses at the gene ends were 5 bases for V and 7 bases for J; bases not matched to a gene: 6. Per the germline V gene, CDR1 is MRHNA and CDR2 is SNTAGT. CDR3 DNA sequence: TGTGCCAGCAGTCTAGCGGGAGGTTCTGGCGGGGAGCTGTTTTTT. Protein: CASSLAGGSGGELFF.

This chain joins TRBV18 and TRBJ2-6; 7 bases fit TRBD1. The CDR3 runs 18 residues. CDR1 and CDR2 (germline): KGHSH, LQKENI. After removal of 3 bases from V and 0 bases from J, the junction contained 8 bases not matched to a gene. The CDR3 region has the DNA TGTGCCAGCTCACCCTCCGGGACAGCAGACTCTGGGGCCAACGTCCTGACTTTC. It specifies CASSPSGTADSGANVLTF.

The rearrangement links TRBV7-6 to TRBJ1-5, with a possible D match to TRBD1 (6 bases). The CDR3 runs to 15 residues. V was cut by 1 base and J by 10 bases, with 17 bases left in between. Germline CDR1 SGHVS, CDR2 FNYEAQ. CDR3 sequence reads: CASSLGGQRGGPQHF. The CDR3 nucleotides are TGTGCCAGCAGCTTAGGAGGACAGCGGGGAGGTCCCCAGCATTTT.

The chain carries TRBV5-6 and TRBJ2-2, with 7 bases fitting TRBD2. Germline V CDR1 and CDR2: SGHDT, YYEEEE. This CDR3 region has 15 residues. The junction had 6 bases not matched to a gene; V was cut back by 6 bases and J by 1 base. CDR3 region: CASIVTGGNTGELFF. CDR3 sequence (DNA): TGTGCCAGCATTGTAACGGGAGGGAACACCGGGGAGCTGTTTTTT.

This clone was counted between two and nine times. V and J are TRBV19 and TRBJ2-7; D is unresolved. V gave up 7 bases and J gave up 0 bases, with 13 bases separating them. Germline-derived CDR1 and CDR2 are LNHDA and SQIVND (reference sequence). CDR3 length equals 14 residues. This CDR3 reads CASKQAGISYEQYF. DNA for the CDR3: TGTGCCAGTAAACAAGCAGGCATCTCCTACGAGCAGTACTTC. The full variable domain, with the rest looked up from reference TRBV19 and TRBJ2-7, is DGGITQSPKYLFRKEGQNVTLSCEQNLNHDAMYWYRQDPGQGLRLIYYSQIVNDFQKGDIAEGYSVSREKKESFPLTVTSAQKNPTAFYLCASKQAGISYEQYFGPGTRLTVT.

This chain connects TRBV7-3 to TRBJ2-2; D is unclear. CDR3 length equals 15 residues. The V gene's germline CDR1 is SGHTA and CDR2 FQGTGA. The germline V and J ends were trimmed by 5 bases and 2 bases, with 12 bases remaining between them. The CDR3 DNA reads TGTGCCAGCAGCCGTGGGCGGCCCAACACCGGGGAGCTGTTTTTT. It encodes CASSRGRPNTGELFF.